The present T cell receptor (beta chain) was sequenced within a study of cytomegalovirus exposure and HLA in healthy donors. About the study: The study's early data release held about 80 million unique TCRs from HLA-typed donors. Broader study findings: A few V segments could not be told apart, such as TRBV6-2 and TRBV6-3, and were left out.

It was healthy bone marrow donors who served as donors. In this sample, this clone turned up once. Its specificity is not known. 13 Jbeta primers and 60 Vbeta primers were used for the PCR. In the study's own analysis: In a later analysis, of about 80 million unique beta chains, about 12 million appeared in at least two donors. Clones were sequenced by immunoSEQ multiplex PCR, and TCRdb holds only the in-frame ones, with some missing. For V, J and clone size, that table is used; D and trimming come from the DNA. The sample carries 120,000 to 150,000 clones, around 65% recorded once. The CDR3 consists of 15 residues. The V and J ends lost 0 bases and 5 bases respectively, with 15 bases between them. CDR1 and CDR2 (germline): SGHRS, YFSETQ.

The specimen sequenced was PBMCs. This chain connects TRBV5-1 to TRBJ2-7; TRBD1 is a possible D gene (6 bases). This TCR derives from an older woman in good health and CMV-seronegative. CDR3 amino acids: CASSLGGRNSHEQYF. The DNA for the CDR3 is TGCGCCAGCAGCTTGGGGGGGCGTAACAGCCACGAGCAGTACTTC. The whole variable domain, remainder taken from reference TRBV5-1 and TRBJ2-7, is KAGVTQTPRYLIKTRGQQVTLSCSPISGHRSVSWYQQTPGQGLQFLFEYFSETQRNKGNFPGRFSGRQFSNSRSEMNVSTLELGDSALYLCASSLGGRNSHEQYFGPGTRLTVT.